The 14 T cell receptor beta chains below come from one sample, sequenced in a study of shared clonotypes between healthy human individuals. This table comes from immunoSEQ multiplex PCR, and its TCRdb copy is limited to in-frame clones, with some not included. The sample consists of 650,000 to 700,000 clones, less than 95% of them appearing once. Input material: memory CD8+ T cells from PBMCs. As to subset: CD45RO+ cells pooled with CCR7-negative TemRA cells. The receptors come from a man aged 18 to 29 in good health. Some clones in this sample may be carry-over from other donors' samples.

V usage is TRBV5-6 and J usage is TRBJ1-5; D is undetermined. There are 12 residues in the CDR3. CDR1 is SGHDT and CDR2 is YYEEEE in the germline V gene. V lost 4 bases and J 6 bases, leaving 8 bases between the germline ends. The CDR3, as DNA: TGTGCCAGCAGCGCAGGAGGTCAGCCCCAGCATTTT. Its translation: CASSAGGQPQHF.

For the CDR3, the DNA is TGTGCCAGCAGCGGGTCAAAGACTAGCGGTAGCACAGATACGCAGTATTTT. As protein: CASSGSKTSGSTDTQYF. The chain joins TRBV7-9 to TRBJ2-3; 9 bases agree with TRBD2. The CDR3 spans 17 residues. Germline V gene sequence: CDR1 SEHNR, CDR2 FQNEAQ (reference sequence). V dropped 5 bases and J dropped 0; count of bases not matched to a gene: 9. Full variable domain (remainder filled in from reference TRBV7-9 and TRBJ2-3): DTGVSQNPRHKITKRGQNVTFRCDPISEHNRLYWYRQTLGQGPEFLTYFQNEAQLEKSRLLSDRFSAERPKGSFSTLEIQRTEQGDSAMYLCASSGSKTSGSTDTQYFGPGTRLTVL.

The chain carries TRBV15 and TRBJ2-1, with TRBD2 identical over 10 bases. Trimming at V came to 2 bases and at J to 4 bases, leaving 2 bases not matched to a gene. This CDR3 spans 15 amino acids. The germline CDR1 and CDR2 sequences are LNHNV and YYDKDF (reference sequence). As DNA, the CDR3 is TGTGCCACCAGCAGACTAGCGGGGGAATACAATGAGCAGTTCTTC. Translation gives CATSRLAGEYNEQFF.

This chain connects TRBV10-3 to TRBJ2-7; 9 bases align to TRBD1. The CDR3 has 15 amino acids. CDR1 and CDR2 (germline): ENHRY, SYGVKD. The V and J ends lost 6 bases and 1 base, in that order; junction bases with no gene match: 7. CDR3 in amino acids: CAIRGTGGWSYEQYF. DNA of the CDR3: TGTGCCATCAGGGGAACAGGGGGCTGGTCCTACGAGCAGTACTTC.

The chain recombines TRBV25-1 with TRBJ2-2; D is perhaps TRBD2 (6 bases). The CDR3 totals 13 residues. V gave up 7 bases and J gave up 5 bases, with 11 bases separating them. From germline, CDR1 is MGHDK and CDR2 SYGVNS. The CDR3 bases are TGTGCCAGCAACGGGGGTGGGACCGGGGAGCTGTTTTTT. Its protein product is CASNGGGTGELFF. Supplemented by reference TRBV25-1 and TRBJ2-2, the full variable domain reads EADIYQTPRYLVIGTGKKITLECSQTMGHDKMYWYQQDPGMELHLIHYSYGVNSTEKGDLSSESTVSRIRTEHFPLTLESARPSHTSQYLCASNGGGTGELFFGEGSRLTVL.

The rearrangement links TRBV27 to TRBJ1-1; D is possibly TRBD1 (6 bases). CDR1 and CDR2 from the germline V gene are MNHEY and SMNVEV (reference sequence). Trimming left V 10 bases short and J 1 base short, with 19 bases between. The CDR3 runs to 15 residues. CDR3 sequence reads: CATPRGAWENTEAFF. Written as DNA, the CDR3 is TGTGCCACCCCCCGGGGGGCTTGGGAGAACACTGAAGCTTTCTTT.

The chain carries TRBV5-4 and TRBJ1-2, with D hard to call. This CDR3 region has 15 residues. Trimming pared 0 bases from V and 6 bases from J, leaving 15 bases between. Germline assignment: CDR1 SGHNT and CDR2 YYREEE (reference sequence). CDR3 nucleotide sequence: TGTGCCAGCAGCTTGGGTCGAGGCAGAATCGATGGCTACACCTTC. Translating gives CASSLGRGRIDGYTF. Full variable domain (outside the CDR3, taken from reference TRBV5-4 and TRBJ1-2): ETGVTQSPTHLIKTRGQQVTLRCSSQSGHNTVSWYQQALGQGPQFIFQYYREEENGRGNFPPRFSGLQFPNYSSELNVNALELDDSALYLCASSLGRGRIDGYTFGSGTRLTVV.

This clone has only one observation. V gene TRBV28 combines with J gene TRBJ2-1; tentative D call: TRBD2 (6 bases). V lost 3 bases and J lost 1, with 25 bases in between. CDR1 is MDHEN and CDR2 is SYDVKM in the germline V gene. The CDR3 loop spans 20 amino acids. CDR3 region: CASSFPAARAVADSYNEQFF. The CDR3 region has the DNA TGTGCCAGCAGTTTTCCAGCCGCTCGGGCGGTAGCGGATTCCTACAATGAGCAGTTCTTC. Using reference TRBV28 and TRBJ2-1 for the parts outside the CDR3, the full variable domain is DVKVTQSSRYLVKRTGEKVFLECVQDMDHENMFWYRQDPGLGLRLIYFSYDVKMKEKGDIPEGYSVSREKKERFSLILESASTNQTSMYLCASSFPAARAVADSYNEQFFGPGTRLTVL.

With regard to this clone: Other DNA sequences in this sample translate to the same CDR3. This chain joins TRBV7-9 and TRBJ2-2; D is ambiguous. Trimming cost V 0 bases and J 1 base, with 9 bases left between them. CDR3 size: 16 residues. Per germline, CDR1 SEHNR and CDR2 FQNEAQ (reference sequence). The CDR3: CASSLAVRLNTGELFF. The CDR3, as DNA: TGTGCCAGCAGCTTAGCGGTCAGGCTGAACACCGGGGAGCTGTTTTTT.

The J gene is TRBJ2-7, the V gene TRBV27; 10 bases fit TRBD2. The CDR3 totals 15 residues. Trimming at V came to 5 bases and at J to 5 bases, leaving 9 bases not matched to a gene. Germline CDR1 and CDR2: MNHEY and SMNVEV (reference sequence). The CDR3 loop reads CASSDRGLAGDEQYF. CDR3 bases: TGTGCCAGCAGTGATCGGGGGCTAGCGGGAGACGAGCAGTACTTC.

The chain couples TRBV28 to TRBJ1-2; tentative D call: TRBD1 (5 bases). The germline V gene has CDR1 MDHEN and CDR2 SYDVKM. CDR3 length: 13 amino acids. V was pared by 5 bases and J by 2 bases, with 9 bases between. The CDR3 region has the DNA TGTGCCAGCAGTGGGCGGGACAACTATGGCTACACCTTC. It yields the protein CASSGRDNYGYTF.

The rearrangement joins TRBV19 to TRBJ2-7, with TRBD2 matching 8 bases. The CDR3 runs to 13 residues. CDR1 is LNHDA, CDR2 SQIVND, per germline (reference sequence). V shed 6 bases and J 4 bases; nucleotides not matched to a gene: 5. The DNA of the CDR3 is TGTGCCAGTAGCGGACTAGCAAATTACGAGCAGTACTTC. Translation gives CASSGLANYEQYF. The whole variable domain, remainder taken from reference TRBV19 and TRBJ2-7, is DGGITQSPKYLFRKEGQNVTLSCEQNLNHDAMYWYRQDPGQGLRLIYYSQIVNDFQKGDIAEGYSVSREKKESFPLTVTSAQKNPTAFYLCASSGLANYEQYFGPGTRLTVT.

CDR3 nucleotides: TGTGCCAGCAGCTTCCGGGACTTGGTCCCTGAAGCTTTCTTT. Protein sequence: CASSFRDLVPEAFF. The J gene is TRBJ1-1, the V gene TRBV7-9; the D gene is possibly TRBD1 (5 bases). V lost 3 bases to trimming and J lost 6 bases, with 14 bases between them. The CDR3 has 14 amino acids. Per germline, CDR1 SEHNR and CDR2 FQNEAQ (reference sequence).

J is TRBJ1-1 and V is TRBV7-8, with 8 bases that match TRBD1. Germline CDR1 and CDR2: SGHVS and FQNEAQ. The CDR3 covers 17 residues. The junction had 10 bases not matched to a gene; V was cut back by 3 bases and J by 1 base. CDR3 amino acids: CASSFLGQGEKNTEAFF. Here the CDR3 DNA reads TGTGCCAGCAGCTTCCTAGGACAGGGAGAAAAGAACACTGAAGCTTTCTTT.